Listed here is a single T cell receptor (beta chain). Assay used: immunoSEQ multiplex PCR; TCRdb lists only in-frame clones, some missing. Of approximately 91,000 clones in the sample, over 90% were seen once. The data belong to a study of siplizumab effects on memory and regulatory T cells. Germline loops: CDR1 MNHEY, CDR2 SMNVEV (reference sequence). V lost 3 bases and J lost 5; bases outside the gene matches: 3. This CDR3 spans 15 amino acids. This receptor was identified in a human donor in good health. Input material: CD8+ T cells sorted from blood. V gene TRBV27 combines with J gene TRBJ2-3; 12 bases agree with TRBD2. The chain's CDR3 is CASSLGTSGRDTQYF. Written as DNA, the CDR3 is TGTGCCAGCAGTTTGGGGACTAGCGGGCGAGATACGCAGTATTTT.